This entry concerns a single T cell receptor beta chain. Its specificity is unknown. The sample belongs to a study of identical twins. Study results and caveats: For out-of-frame beta sequences, excess twin sharing was weaker. In drawing conclusions, the study used cross-sectional statistical analysis and did not follow the same donors.

Template switching created a universal primer site, and the cDNA included unique molecular identifiers. TCRdb re-derived calls from the 5' RACE reads in MiXCR, one entry per CDR3 protein. The sample has just over 500,000 distinct CDR3 sequences; 20% to 25% are singletons. Germline values: CDR1 LNHNV, CDR2 YYDKDF (reference sequence). Trimming pared 5 bases from V and 5 bases from J, leaving 14 bases between. The CDR3 runs 14 residues. The same data also went into a second study, on T cells expressing NK-cell markers. From that report: Of CD8+ T cells, roughly 1.0-7.0% belonged to dominant NKG2C+ clonotypes in 5 or 6 donors.

Sequencing used CD4+ T cells sorted from blood. This receptor was identified in a woman between 18 and 30 years old in good health. The chain links TRBV15 to TRBJ2-3; D is possibly TRBD2 (5 bases). CDR3 sequence reads: CATSEVSVRDTQYF. CDR3 coding DNA: TGTGCCACCAGCGAGGTTAGCGTTCGAGATACGCAGTATTTT.